This is a list of T cell receptor beta chains from one sample in a study of blood T cell repertoires in COVID-19. Profiled with immunoSEQ multiplex PCR; TCRdb holds only in-frame clones, not every one. This repertoire shows over 150,000 clones, more than 75% found once; its top ten account for about 2.1%. The sequenced material came from peripheral blood. These receptors were obtained from a man over 45 who had recovered from COVID-19. Each CDR3 is given with its conserved first and last residue. A D gene is named only where the DNA matches it firmly. Size is stated for part of the rows, as once, few or many counts, or as a class when the clone is expanded.

abundance,d_gene,j_gene,v_gene,CDR3nt,CDR3aa
few,NA,TRBJ1-1,TRBV7-9,TGTGCCAGCAGCTTAGGGCCGGGAGAGAACACTGAAGCTTTCTTT,CASSLGPGENTEAFF
NA,NA,TRBJ1-4,TRBV7-2,TGTGCCAGCAGCCCCGGAGGGGTCCGCGAAAAACTGTTTTTT,CASSPGGVREKLFF
NA,NA,TRBJ1-2,TRBV21-1,TGTGCCAGCACGTGGCCCGCAGACAGGGCGCGGGTCAACACCTTC,CASTWPADRARVNTF
once,NA,TRBJ2-2,TRBV2,TGTGCCAGCAGTGATAACAGGGCCGGCACCGGGGAGCTGTTTTTT,CASSDNRAGTGELFF
NA,TRBD2,TRBJ2-2,TRBV4-3,TGCGCCAGCAGCCCTGGACTAGCGTTCTGGGGGGAGCTGTTTTTT,CASSPGLAFWGELFF
NA,NA,TRBJ1-5,TRBV12-5,TGTGCTAGTTCGGGGGGTGATCAGCCCCAGCATTTT,CASSGGDQPQHF
NA,NA,TRBJ1-1,TRBV6-1,TGTGCCAGCAGTGAATGGGGGGACACTGAAGCTTTCTTT,CASSEWGDTEAFF
NA,TRBD2,TRBJ2-2,TRBV9,TGTGCCAGCAGCGTCCTGTACCGGGGGAGCGGGAGTTACACCGGGGAGCTGTTTTTT,CASSVLYRGSGSYTGELFF
NA,NA,TRBJ1-2,TRBV7-9,TGTGCCAGCAGCTTAGGTGCCAGGGGTGACTATGGCTACACCTTC,CASSLGARGDYGYTF
NA,TRBD1,TRBJ1-6,TRBV10-3,TGTGCCATCAGGAAGACAGGGAGAGAATCACCCCTCCACTTT,CAIRKTGRESPLHF
NA,NA,TRBJ2-1,TRBV9,TGTGCCAGCAGCCGCGGGACTCCTTCCTACAATGAGCAGTTCTTC,CASSRGTPSYNEQFF
NA,NA,TRBJ2-7,TRBV29-1,TGCAGCGTTGAACTGACGGGTGCCTACGAGCAGTACTTC,CSVELTGAYEQYF
NA,NA,TRBJ2-7,TRBV2,TGTGCCAGCGCAGGGGGGTTGGGGCAGTACTTC,CASAGGLGQYF
many,NA,TRBJ2-7,TRBV11-2,TGTGCCAGCAGCTTAGGTGTCAGCACTCGGAGCTCCTACGAGCAGTACTTC,CASSLGVSTRSSYEQYF
NA,NA,TRBJ2-1,TRBV10-2,TGCGCCAGCAATCGCGGGGTTTACAATGAGCAGTTCTTC,CASNRGVYNEQFF
NA,TRBD1,TRBJ1-1,TRBV3-1/TRBV3-2,TGTGCCAGCAGCCAAGATCCAGGGGGTAACACTGAAGCTTTCTTT,CASSQDPGGNTEAFF
NA,TRBD1,TRBJ1-4,TRBV5-1,TGCGCCAGCAGCTTGGTGACAGGGGCTAATGAAAAACTGTTTTTT,CASSLVTGANEKLFF
NA,TRBD2,TRBJ2-7,TRBV7-3,TGTGCCAGCAGCTTAAATGGGGGGGTAGACGAGCAGTACTTC,CASSLNGGVDEQYF
NA,NA,TRBJ2-3,TRBV19,TGTGCCAGCACCGACAGTACAGATACGCAGTATTTT,CASTDSTDTQYF
NA,NA,TRBJ2-3,TRBV2,TGTGCCAGCAGCACAGGGTTCACAGATACGCAGTATTTT,CASSTGFTDTQYF
NA,TRBD1,TRBJ2-7,TRBV9,TGTGCCAGCAGCGCCGGGACAGGGTCTACCTACGAGCAGTACTTC,CASSAGTGSTYEQYF
NA,NA,TRBJ1-1,TRBV18,TGTGCCAGCTCCCCCACCACGTCGGGGGGCACTGAAGCTTTCTTT,CASSPTTSGGTEAFF
NA,NA,TRBJ1-2,TRBV2,TGTGCCAGCGCAACGTTACAGGTCAGAGGCTACACCTTC,CASATLQVRGYTF
NA,NA,TRBJ1-1,TRBV7-3,TGTGCCAGCAGCTTCGGGACAACAAGAGGGACTGAAGCTTTCTTT,CASSFGTTRGTEAFF
NA,NA,TRBJ2-7,TRBV7-2,TGTGCCAGCACCTCCTCCTACGAGCAGTACTTC,CASTSSYEQYF
NA,TRBD1,TRBJ2-7,TRBV18,TGTGCCAGCTCACCGGGGACAGGGAACGAGCAGTACTTC,CASSPGTGNEQYF
NA,TRBD1,TRBJ2-2,TRBV5-4,TGTGCCAGCAGCTTTGCAGGGGGCACGGCCGGGGAGCTGTTTTTT,CASSFAGGTAGELFF
once,TRBD2,TRBJ2-7,TRBV7-3,TGTGCCAGCGCTGCACGGGTAGTAGCGGGAGGGACCGCGAGGTCCTACGAGCAGTACTTC,CASAARVVAGGTARSYEQYF